Listed below are T cell receptor beta chains from one sample, sequenced in a study of T cell responses to AZD1222 COVID-19 vaccine. Profiling relied on immunoSEQ multiplex PCR, and the TCRdb table lists in-frame clones only, not all of them. The table lists roughly 76,000 clones, about 88% of them singletons. Material: peripheral blood, obtained on day 0 of AZD1222 vaccination. These receptors were taken from an adult in good health. CDR3s include the opening cysteine and the closing phenylalanine or tryptophan. The D gene is left open where the match is weak. Some rows mark clone size as missing; the rest say once, few, many or name a class of expanded clone.

d_gene | abundance | j_gene | v_gene | CDR3aa
TRBD2 | . | TRBJ2-1 | TRBV11-2 | CASSPASGIYNEQFF
. | few | TRBJ2-2 | TRBV24-1 | CATSTGANTGELFF
TRBD2 | . | TRBJ2-1 | TRBV7-3 | CASSLGGSADEQFF
. | few | TRBJ1-1 | TRBV19 | CASSIVGESYYTEAFF
. | . | TRBJ2-7 | TRBV28 | CASSPRRRRSSYEQYF
. | . | TRBJ2-1 | TRBV6-2/TRBV6-3 | CASSFDRPTHEQFF
. | . | TRBJ1-2 | TRBV28 | CASSFLDRTNYGYTF
. | . | TRBJ2-3 | TRBV28 | CASRQDTQYF
. | . | TRBJ1-2 | TRBV6-5 | CASSPQAPRGDYTF
. | . | TRBJ1-1 | TRBV6-5 | CASSGTVNTEAFF
TRBD2 | . | TRBJ2-2 | TRBV9 | CASSVDSGGTGELFF
TRBD1 | . | TRBJ1-2 | TRBV10-3 | CAISASIGQEDGYTF
TRBD1 | . | TRBJ1-1 | TRBV6-5 | CASRTGQGGQKAFF
. | . | TRBJ1-2 | TRBV30 | CAWTKAIYGYTF
TRBD1 | . | TRBJ2-5 | TRBV5-4 | CASSPGQGAWETQYF
. | . | TRBJ2-7 | TRBV19 | CASKHEQYF
. | few | TRBJ1-5 | TRBV6-6 | CATSPAGDSNQPQHF
TRBD2 | . | TRBJ2-1 | TRBV3-1/TRBV3-2 | CASRELAGYNEQFF
TRBD1 | . | TRBJ1-2 | TRBV5-1 | CASSKGQNYGYTF
. | . | TRBJ2-2 | TRBV7-3 | CASSSIDLTGELFF
. | . | TRBJ1-4 | TRBV7-7 | CASSRDWTEKLFF
TRBD1 | few | TRBJ2-7 | TRBV7-2 | CASSRDRGEQYF